Shown below are 32 T cell receptor beta chains from a single sample sequenced in a study of T cell repertoires in aging, cancer and after chemotherapy. A mixed TRB-A/B primer pool amplified rearranged TRB by multiplex touch-down PCR. One entry per CDR3 protein, called by TCRdb with MiXCR from the multiplex PCR reads. Counted here are 5,300 or so distinct CDR3 sequences, 25% to 30% occurring once; the ten biggest clones make up under 35%. The template was genomic DNA from peripheral blood, not RNA. The sequenced sample was blood. Receptors were obtained from a human donor with a solid tumor.

By frequency in the sample, this clonotype is medium-sized. This chain links TRBV6-5 with TRBJ1-2; 9 bases map to TRBD1. V shed 2 bases, J shed 1 base, and the junction held 2 bases outside the gene matches. Per the germline V gene, CDR1 is MNHEY and CDR2 is SVGAGI. The CDR3 sequence is 15 residues long. The CDR3 DNA reads as TGTGCCAGCAGTTACGGACAGGGGCTTAACTATGGCTACACCTTC. Residues: CASSYGQGLNYGYTF.

In its sample, this clonotype ranks as medium-sized. The rearrangement uses TRBV6-2 or TRBV6-3 and TRBJ1-1; no firm D call. The V gene's germline CDR1 is MNHEY and CDR2 SVGEGT. V lost 7 bases, J lost 4 bases, and 13 bases lay in between. The CDR3 covers 13 residues. CDR3 region: CASTPGTFTEAFF. The DNA of the CDR3 is TGTGCCAGCACCCCAGGAACATTCACTGAAGCTTTCTTT.

This clonotype is labeled as medium-sized. This chain connects TRBV27 to TRBJ2-5, with unresolved D. The CDR3 runs 13 residues. Germline CDR1 is MNHEY and CDR2 is SMNVEV (reference sequence). Trimming took 3 bases from V and 5 from J, leaving 10 bases between them. The CDR3 region has the DNA TGTGCCAGCAGTTTTCGGAGTAAGGAGACCCAGTACTTC. Protein product: CASSFRSKETQYF.

As concerns this clonotype: The CDR3 does not end in the conserved phenylalanine or tryptophan, so this is likely a read error. V gene TRBV12-3 or TRBV12-4 combines with J gene TRBJ1-2; D is unclear. The CDR3 runs 17 residues. The V gene lost 6 bases and the J gene lost 2 bases, with 22 bases spanning the gap. The CDR3 here is CASSPGLNSLKNYGYTI. In DNA form, the CDR3 reads TGTGCCAGCAGCCCTGGTTTGAATTCTTTAAAGAACTATGGCTACACCATC.

The rearrangement joins TRBV5-1 to TRBJ2-3, with 11 bases identical to TRBD2. In germline, CDR1 is SGHRS, CDR2 YFSETQ. Losses at the gene ends were 3 bases for V and 6 bases for J; bases not matched to a gene: 12. There are 17 residues in the CDR3. CDR3 residues: CASSSRWDTSGSDTQYF. CDR3 DNA: TGCGCCAGCAGCTCCCGGTGGGATACTAGCGGGAGTGATACGCAGTATTTT.

This clonotype was observed a handful of times. The chain employs TRBV7-9 and TRBJ1-4; TRBD1 aligns across 9 bases. The CDR3 extends over 17 amino acids. Germline-derived CDR1 and CDR2 are SEHNR and FQNEAQ (reference sequence). J gave up 8 bases and V 5 bases, and 15 bases lay outside the gene matches. The CDR3 sequence is CASSQGQGETAGEKLFF. In nucleotides, the CDR3 is TGTGCCAGCAGCCAGGGACAGGGTGAGACGGCAGGAGAAAAACTGTTTTTT.

V is TRBV7-9 and J is TRBJ2-4; D ambiguous. There are 12 residues in the CDR3. The V end was cut by 1 base, the J end by 6 bases, with 4 bases between. Germline assignment: CDR1 SEHNR and CDR2 FQNEAQ (reference sequence). The CDR3 protein is CASSLDTNIQYF. DNA of the CDR3: TGTGCCAGCAGCTTAGACACAAACATTCAGTACTTC.

The chain has TRBV20-1 and TRBJ2-7; TRBD1 matches 8 bases. Germline-derived CDR1 and CDR2 are DFQATT and SNEGSKA (reference sequence). The V and J ends lost 3 bases and 1 base, in that order; junction bases with no gene match: 11. CDR3 size: 16 residues. The CDR3 region is CSARVPGTGGSYEQYF. The CDR3 nucleotides are TGCAGTGCTAGGGTACCCGGGACAGGTGGTTCCTACGAGCAGTACTTC.

This clonotype is termed medium-sized. This chain joins TRBV6-5 and TRBJ2-1; D gene unclear. This CDR3 spans 14 amino acids. Trimming stripped 7 bases from V and 0 bases from J, with 10 bases between. Germline values: CDR1 MNHEY, CDR2 SVGAGI. CDR3 region: CASTFSSSYNEQFF. Written as DNA, the CDR3 is TGTGCCAGCACCTTCTCGAGCTCCTACAATGAGCAGTTCTTC.

The rearrangement uses TRBV12-3 or TRBV12-4 and TRBJ2-1; 11 bases are a match to TRBD2. The ends lost 6 bases at V and 10 bases at J; junction bases unmatched: 2. This CDR3 is 12 amino acids long. The CDR3 bases are TGTGCCAGCAGATCTAGCGGGAGGGAGCAGTTCTTC. This gives the protein CASRSSGREQFF.

This clonotype is labeled as medium-sized. The chain links TRBV27 to TRBJ1-1; tentative D call: TRBD1 (6 bases). V lost 2 bases to trimming and J lost 4 bases, with 14 bases between them. Germline-derived CDR1 and CDR2 are MNHEY and SMNVEV (reference sequence). The CDR3 runs to 15 residues. CDR3 sequence: CASSLTEGGGTEAFF. In DNA form, the CDR3 reads TGTGCCAGCAGTTTAACGGAGGGGGGGGGCACTGAAGCTTTCTTT.

The chain uses TRBV4-3 and TRBJ2-2; D gene ambiguous. V was trimmed by 0 bases and J by 1 base, leaving 12 bases between them. The CDR3 length is 17 residues. Germline V gene data show CDR1 as LGHNA and CDR2 as YSLEER. CDR3 residues: CASSQDGGSWNTGELFF. The CDR3, as DNA: TGCGCCAGCAGCCAAGACGGCGGCTCCTGGAACACCGGGGAGCTGTTTTTT.

J is TRBJ2-5 and V is TRBV5-4; 8 bases are shared with TRBD2. With V trimmed by 4 bases and J by 4 bases, 6 bases remained unmatched. Germline V gene lookup returns CDR1 SGHNT and CDR2 YYREEE (reference sequence). The CDR3 sequence is 14 residues long. The chain's CDR3 is CASSTGRAPETQYF. DNA for the CDR3: TGTGCCAGCAGCACCGGGAGGGCCCCAGAGACCCAGTACTTC.

V and J are TRBV5-1 and TRBJ2-1, with 9 bases matching TRBD1. The germline V gene has CDR1 SGHRS and CDR2 YFSETQ. Trimming cost V 0 bases and J 1 base; bases outside gene matches: 11. The CDR3 sequence is 19 residues long. CDR3: CASSLGVTPGQGSYNEQFF. CDR3 DNA sequence: TGCGCCAGCAGCTTGGGTGTTACTCCGGGACAGGGTTCCTACAATGAGCAGTTCTTC.

A few counts support this clonotype. The rearrangement joins TRBV7-9 to TRBJ1-2; a possible D gene is TRBD1 (6 bases). Trimming removed 0 bases from V and 12 bases from J, with 23 bases in between. This CDR3 has 16 residues. Germline CDR1 is SEHNR and CDR2 is FQNEAQ (reference sequence). For the CDR3, the DNA is TGTGCCAGCAGCTTAGCGGGGGCGGCTGCTGGGCTATGGGACACCTTC. Translated, it gives CASSLAGAAAGLWDTF.

This clonotype was seen a few times. The V and J genes are TRBV28 and TRBJ1-1; the D gene is possibly TRBD1 (6 bases). The V gene lost 4 bases and the J gene lost 4 bases, with 13 bases spanning the gap. Per germline, CDR1 MDHEN and CDR2 SYDVKM. The CDR3 has 14 amino acids. The CDR3 bases are TGTGCCAGCAGTTCCTCAGGGGCGCGCACTGAAGCTTTCTTT. As protein: CASSSSGARTEAFF.

Judged by abundance, this clonotype is medium-sized. The chain recombines TRBV10-3 with TRBJ1-6; TRBD1 matches 8 bases. Trimming took 6 bases from V and 5 from J; bases not matched to a gene: 3. Germline-derived CDR1 and CDR2 are ENHRY and SYGVKD. The CDR3 is 14 residues long. CDR3 protein: CAIRGTGDNSPLHF. The CDR3 nucleotides read TGTGCCATCAGGGGGACAGGTGATAATTCACCCCTCCACTTT.

With regard to this clonotype: One base away lies a much larger clone, so this may be a sequencing read error. This rearrangement joins TRBV6-1 to TRBJ2-7; TRBD1 matches 7 bases. Germline CDR1 reads MNHNS; CDR2 reads SASEGT. Trimming cost V 8 bases and J 7 bases; bases outside gene matches: 17. CDR3 length equals 15 residues. For the CDR3, the DNA is TGTGCCAGCGCCCGTTTGTCGGACAGGTTATGGGAGCAGTACTTC. Translated, it gives CASARLSDRLWEQYF.

This chain joins TRBV27 and TRBJ2-3, with D perhaps matching TRBD2 (6 bases). Trimming took 4 bases from V and 5 from J, leaving 25 bases between them. Germline V gene data show CDR1 as MNHEY and CDR2 as SMNVEV (reference sequence). The CDR3 sequence is 18 residues long. The CDR3 region is CASSYRGTASRLGDTQYF. The CDR3 nucleotides are TGTGCCAGCAGTTACCGGGGGACTGCCTCTCGTCTCGGAGATACGCAGTATTTT.

The V and J genes are TRBV19 and TRBJ1-5; 9 nucleotides agree with TRBD1. This CDR3 is 14 amino acids long. Germline V gives CDR1 LNHDA, CDR2 SQIVND (reference sequence). Germline trimming cut 6 bases from V and 6 bases from J; bases unmatched to any gene: 6. The DNA for the CDR3 is TGTGCCAGTAGGCGCACAGGGGGCACTCAGCCCCAGCATTTT. The encoded protein is CASRRTGGTQPQHF.

This clonotype is labeled medium-sized. V usage is TRBV18 and J usage is TRBJ2-3; a weak D match, TRBD1 (6 bases). Deletions cut 0 bases from V and 9 bases from J, with 13 bases between. CDR1 and CDR2 from the germline V gene are KGHSH and LQKENI. The CDR3 spans 14 residues. CDR3 loop: CASSPPSDRSTQYF. The CDR3, as DNA: TGTGCCAGCTCACCACCGTCCGACAGGAGCACGCAGTATTTT.

This clonotype is medium-sized (0.01 to 0.1%). CDR3 nucleotide sequence: TGTGCCAGCAGTTACACCCAGGGTTGGCAGTACTTC. It specifies CASSYTQGWQYF. The chain carries TRBV6-2 or TRBV6-3 and TRBJ2-7; D perhaps matches TRBD1 (5 bases). V dropped 2 bases and J dropped 9 bases, with 11 bases sitting between them. The germline CDR1 and CDR2 sequences are MNHEY and SVGEGT. This CDR3 has 12 residues.

Comment on this clonotype: This sequence may be a read error, since a much larger clone differs from it by one base. V and J are TRBV6-1 and TRBJ1-2; D may be TRBD1 (6 bases). The CDR3 totals 12 residues. CDR1 is MNHNS, CDR2 SASEGT, per germline. The CDR3 loop is CAGRRTDYGYTF. The CDR3 nucleotides read TGTGCCGGCAGGAGGACAGACTATGGCTACACCTTC.

The chain is built from TRBV7-9 and TRBJ2-7, with 8 bases lining up with TRBD2. CDR3 length: 16 amino acids. V lost 1 base, J lost 1 base, and 6 bases stayed unmatched. Germline loops: CDR1 SEHNR, CDR2 FQNEAQ (reference sequence). CDR3 amino acids: CASSLVSSGRSYEQYF. The CDR3 nucleotides are TGTGCCAGCAGCTTAGTGTCTAGCGGGCGATCCTACGAGCAGTACTTC.

The V and J genes are TRBV7-4 and TRBJ1-2, with D possibly TRBD1 on 5 matching bases. The germline V gene has CDR1 SGHVT and CDR2 SQSDAQ. V lost 1 base, J lost 6 bases, and 15 bases lay in between. This CDR3 spans 15 amino acids. CDR3 in amino acids: CASSLVKGRRDGYTF. CDR3 DNA sequence: TGTGCCAGCAGCTTAGTTAAGGGGCGAAGGGATGGCTACACCTTC. The full variable domain, in which reference TRBV7-4 and TRBJ1-2 provide the parts outside the CDR3, is GAGVSQSPRYKVAKRGRDVALRCDSISGHVTLYWYRQTLGQGSEVLTYSQSDAQRDKSGRPSGRFSAERPERSVSTLKIQRTEQGDSAVYLCASSLVKGRRDGYTFGSGTRLTVV.

This clonotype has a handful of counts. V and J are TRBV11-2 and TRBJ2-1, with 12 nucleotides matching TRBD2. Germline V gene lookup returns CDR1 SGHAT and CDR2 FQNNGV. The CDR3 length is 17 residues. J gave up 8 bases and V 0 bases, and 8 bases lay outside the gene matches. The CDR3 is CASSLDTSGGLTYEQFF. In nucleotides, the CDR3 is TGTGCCAGCAGCTTAGATACTAGCGGGGGGTTAACGTATGAGCAGTTCTTC.

A remark on this clonotype: A read error may be the cause here, since a much bigger clone is one base away. The chain couples TRBV27 to TRBJ2-1; D might be TRBD2 (6 bases). CDR3 length: 16 residues. Trimming cost V 2 bases and J 5 bases, with 16 bases left between them. CDR1 is MNHEY, CDR2 SMNVEV, per germline (reference sequence). The CDR3 loop reads CASSLREVRGHNEQFF. CDR3 coding DNA: TGTGCCAGCAGTTTAAGGGAGGTAAGAGGCCACAATGAGCAGTTCTTC.

The CDR3 DNA follows: TGTGCCACCTTTGAAAACCTCCGACCCCCTCACAATGAGCAGTTCTTC. Protein sequence: CATFENLRPPHNEQFF. The chain couples TRBV6-1 to TRBJ2-1, with D unclear. This CDR3 has 16 residues. CDR1 and CDR2 from the germline V gene are MNHNS and SASEGT. V lost 10 bases to trimming and J lost 5 bases, with 24 bases between them.

Sample share makes this clonotype medium-sized (0.01 to 0.1%). The chain joins TRBV27 to TRBJ2-7; 10 positions match TRBD2. The CDR3 totals 13 residues. Germline assignment: CDR1 MNHEY and CDR2 SMNVEV (reference sequence). The J segment lost 5 bases and the V segment lost 5 bases, leaving 3 bases of the junction unmatched. Here the CDR3 reads CASSRLAGDEQYF. The CDR3 region has the DNA TGTGCCAGCAGTCGACTAGCGGGCGACGAGCAGTACTTC.

V and J are TRBV19 and TRBJ2-1; maybe TRBD2 (6 bases). Trimming pared 5 bases from V and 0 bases from J, leaving 14 bases between. Germline V gene lookup returns CDR1 LNHDA and CDR2 SQIVND (reference sequence). This CDR3 is 16 amino acids long. In DNA form, the CDR3 reads TGTGCCAGTAGTTTGCGGCGGGATAGCTCCTACAATGAGCAGTTCTTC. Translated: CASSLRRDSSYNEQFF.

This chain connects TRBV4-2 to TRBJ2-3, with TRBD1 identical over 8 bases. CDR1 is LGHNA and CDR2 is YNFKEQ in the germline V gene. V lost 0 bases to trimming and J lost 7 bases; unmatched junction nucleotides: 18. This CDR3 has 19 residues. Here the CDR3 DNA reads TGTGCCAGCAGCCAAGACCCAGGGGGCGCTTCTACTGAGCTCAATACGCAGTATTTT. This gives the protein CASSQDPGGASTELNTQYF.

By share, this clonotype counts as medium-sized. V gene TRBV6-5 combines with J gene TRBJ2-7; 7 positions agree with TRBD1. Germline V lookup: CDR1 MNHEY, CDR2 SVGAGI. The CDR3 extends over 13 amino acids. J was trimmed by 5 bases and V by 7 bases; bases with no gene match: 8. The CDR3: CASTGTARDEQYF. Written as DNA, the CDR3 is TGTGCCAGCACCGGGACAGCCCGAGACGAGCAGTACTTC.